Shown below are 20 T cell receptor beta chains from a single sample sequenced in a study of spatial heterogeneity in lung cancer. One entry per CDR3 protein results from TCRdb running MiXCR on the 5' RACE reads. The sample has some 2,000 distinct CDR3 sequences; 7.2% are singletons. Indicated time point: sample taken at primary tumor resection. The sample was normal lung tissue next to the tumor, taken at surgery. Receptor source: a female donor with early-stage non-small cell lung cancer.

This clonotype occurred a few times. The gene calls are TRBV4-2 and TRBJ2-7, with TRBD2 identical over 8 bases. Germline assignment: CDR1 LGHNA and CDR2 YNFKEQ. The CDR3 consists of 16 residues. The trim removed 0 bases at V and 0 bases at J, leaving 4 bases unmatched. CDR3 coding DNA: TGTGCCAGCAGCCAAGAACGAGCGGGGGACTCCTACGAGCAGTACTTC. Protein product: CASSQERAGDSYEQYF.

In this sample, this clonotype is medium-sized. The rearrangement links TRBV6-1 to TRBJ1-2, with TRBD1 identical over 7 bases. Trimming cost V 5 bases and J 7 bases; bases outside gene matches: 1. CDR1 is MNHNS, CDR2 SASEGT, per germline. There are 11 residues in the CDR3. CDR3 bases: TGTGCCAGCAGTACAGGGGTTGGCTACACCTTC. It codes for CASSTGVGYTF.

Sample share makes this clonotype medium-sized. This sequence joins TRBV29-1 and TRBJ2-7; perhaps TRBD2 as D (5 bases). V lost 6 bases to trimming and J lost 4 bases, with 25 bases between them. The CDR3 contains 16 residues. Looked up from germline, CDR1 is SQVTM and CDR2 is ANQGSEA. The CDR3 DNA sequence: TGCAGCGTCCTGAGGGCAGGTCACCTGGCGGGTTACGAGCAGTACTTC. Translated, it gives CSVLRAGHLAGYEQYF.

This clonotype counts as medium-sized. The V call is TRBV3-1, the J call TRBJ2-7; the D gene is possibly TRBD2 (5 bases). The V end was cut by 4 bases, the J end by 4 bases, with 14 bases between. CDR1 and CDR2 (germline): LGHDT, YNNKEL (reference sequence). The CDR3 contains 14 residues. The CDR3 DNA follows: TGTGCCAGCAGCCGCATCGGGTCGGGGTACGAGCAGTACTTC. Its protein is CASSRIGSGYEQYF.

This clonotype counts as medium-sized. The chain couples TRBV6-2 or TRBV6-3 to TRBJ2-4, with 7 bases aligning to TRBD1. V dropped 4 bases and J dropped 7; count of bases not matched to a gene: 7. The CDR3 extends over 14 amino acids. Germline V lookup: CDR1 MNHEY, CDR2 SVGEGT. The CDR3: CASSSTGRMNIQYF. The DNA for the CDR3 is TGTGCCAGCAGTTCGACAGGGAGAATGAACATTCAGTACTTC.

This clonotype was counted many times. The genes are TRBV11-3 and TRBJ2-3, with TRBD1 identical over 10 bases. The CDR3 spans 15 residues. Looked up from germline, CDR1 is SGHNT and CDR2 is YENEEA. J gave up 2 bases and V 5 bases, and 4 bases lay outside the gene matches. The DNA for the CDR3 is TGTGCCAGCAGCCTGGGACAGGGGATCACAGATACGCAGTATTTT. Protein sequence: CASSLGQGITDTQYF.

This rearrangement joins TRBV9 to TRBJ2-7; D unclear. Trimming removed 0 bases from V and 5 bases from J, with 12 bases in between. This CDR3 region has 14 residues. The germline CDR1 and CDR2 sequences are SGDLS and YYNGEE. The CDR3 DNA reads TGTGCCAGCAGCGTAGCCCCATTTAGTGACGAGCAGTACTTC. It translates to CASSVAPFSDEQYF.

Sample share makes this clonotype medium-sized. The chain has TRBV12-3 or TRBV12-4 and TRBJ1-5, with TRBD1 matching 8 bases. The CDR3 extends over 16 amino acids. V was pared by 5 bases and J by 6 bases, with 12 bases of the junction left unmatched. CDR3 residues: CASSPRGQAPSQPQHF. CDR3 coding DNA: TGTGCCAGCAGTCCACGGGGACAGGCGCCTAGTCAGCCCCAGCATTTT.

This clonotype is categorized as medium-sized (0.01 to 0.1%). The chain combines TRBV11-2 with TRBJ2-3; D may be TRBD2 (5 bases). Trimming shortened V by 6 bases and J by 5 bases, and 6 bases separated the two germline ends. CDR1 and CDR2 (germline): SGHAT, FQNNGV. This CDR3 spans 11 amino acids. CDR3 region: CASREEDTQYF. CDR3 DNA: TGTGCCAGCAGGGAGGAAGATACGCAGTATTTT.

Judged by abundance, this clonotype is medium-sized. V gene TRBV20-1 combines with J gene TRBJ1-6; TRBD1 matches 9 bases. V trimming: 2 bases; J trimming: 7 bases; junction bases outside the gene matches: 12. Germline-derived CDR1 and CDR2 are DFQATT and SNEGSKA (reference sequence). This CDR3 is 17 amino acids long. The CDR3 nucleotides are TGCAGTGCTAGACCACAGGGGGCGATGGTTGTCAATTCACCCCTCCACTTT. It encodes CSARPQGAMVVNSPLHF.

The chain joins TRBV2 to TRBJ2-7; D is unclear. Germline V gene lookup returns CDR1 SNHLY and CDR2 FYNNEI. CDR3 length: 17 amino acids. V dropped 3 bases and J dropped 3 bases, with 21 bases sitting between them. CDR3 residues: CASSDQQKPALGYEQYF. The CDR3 bases are TGTGCCAGCAGTGACCAACAAAAACCCGCTCTAGGCTACGAGCAGTACTTC.

This clonotype qualifies as medium-sized. The chain is built from TRBV27 and TRBJ2-7, with 7 bases aligning to TRBD2. Trimming at V came to 6 bases and at J to 6 bases, leaving 5 bases not matched to a gene. CDR1 and CDR2 from the germline V gene are MNHEY and SMNVEV (reference sequence). The CDR3 covers 12 residues. The DNA for the CDR3 is TGTGCCAGCAGCCCAGGCGGGGGCGAGCAGTACTTC. Amino acid sequence: CASSPGGGEQYF.

V usage is TRBV5-4 and J usage is TRBJ2-5, with TRBD1 as a possible D gene (6 bases). The V and J ends lost 1 base and 5 bases respectively, with 18 bases between them. Germline V gene lookup returns CDR1 SGHNT and CDR2 YYREEE (reference sequence). The CDR3 extends over 16 amino acids. The CDR3 reads CASSLIEGEGVETQYF. Written as DNA, the CDR3 is TGTGCCAGCAGCTTGATTGAGGGGGAAGGTGTGGAGACCCAGTACTTC.

Relative to its sample, this clonotype is medium-sized. V is TRBV5-1 and J is TRBJ2-7, with TRBD2 matching over 8 bases. CDR3 size: 15 residues. The germline V gene encodes CDR1 SGHRS and CDR2 YFSETQ. Trimming at V came to 4 bases and at J to 2 bases, leaving 8 bases not matched to a gene. This CDR3 is CASSPGPGGTYEQYF. The CDR3 bases are TGCGCCAGCAGCCCGGGACCGGGAGGGACCTACGAGCAGTACTTC.

This clonotype is medium-sized (0.01 to 0.1%) by share. This sequence joins TRBV7-9 and TRBJ1-1; TRBD1 might be the D (6 bases). The germline CDR1 and CDR2 sequences are SEHNR and FQNEAQ (reference sequence). CDR3 length: 14 amino acids. The germline V and J ends were trimmed by 1 base and 1 base, with 7 bases remaining between them. The CDR3 region has the DNA TGTGCCAGCAGCTTAGACAGGGCGAACACTGAAGCTTTCTTT. Its protein is CASSLDRANTEAFF. The whole variable domain, filled in from reference TRBV7-9 and TRBJ1-1, reads DTGVSQNPRHKITKRGQNVTFRCDPISEHNRLYWYRQTLGQGPEFLTYFQNEAQLEKSRLLSDRFSAERPKGSFSTLEIQRTEQGDSAMYLCASSLDRANTEAFFGQGTRLTVV.

In its sample, this clonotype ranks as medium-sized. The V gene is TRBV5-1, the J gene TRBJ2-2; 8 bases agree with TRBD1. The trim removed 4 bases at V and 4 bases at J, leaving 12 bases unmatched. The CDR3 runs 17 residues. From germline, CDR1 is SGHRS and CDR2 YFSETQ. The CDR3 DNA reads as TGCGCCAGCAGCCTACAACCGGGGACAGGATCCACCGGGGAGCTGTTTTTT. This encodes CASSLQPGTGSTGELFF. The full variable domain, completed using reference TRBV5-1 and TRBJ2-2, is KAGVTQTPRYLIKTRGQQVTLSCSPISGHRSVSWYQQTPGQGLQFLFEYFSETQRNKGNFPGRFSGRQFSNSRSEMNVSTLELGDSALYLCASSLQPGTGSTGELFFGEGSRLTVL.

This clonotype counts as large. The chain recombines TRBV2 with TRBJ2-4; 7 positions match TRBD2. The germline V gene has CDR1 SNHLY and CDR2 FYNNEI. With 5 bases clipped from V and 5 bases from J, the junction kept 9 bases outside the gene matches. This CDR3 comprises 15 residues. The CDR3 loop reads CASSHETSTENIQYF. CDR3 nucleotide sequence: TGTGCCAGCAGTCATGAGACTAGCACCGAAAACATTCAGTACTTC.

Judged by abundance, this clonotype is large (0.1 to 1%). The chain combines TRBV6-2 or TRBV6-3 with TRBJ2-4; D gene ambiguous. The length of the CDR3 is 16 residues. Germline CDR1 is MNHEY and CDR2 is SVGEGT. The V end lost 5 bases, the J end lost 0 bases, and 14 bases lay between the germline ends. This chain's CDR3 is CASSEFRSGAKNIQYF. Written as DNA, the CDR3 is TGTGCCAGCAGTGAATTCCGCTCGGGAGCCAAAAACATTCAGTACTTC.

This clonotype is termed medium-sized (0.01 to 0.1%). The chain employs TRBV9 and TRBJ1-2; TRBD1 is a possible D gene (6 bases). V was trimmed by 4 bases and J by 2 bases, leaving 9 bases between them. CDR1 is SGDLS and CDR2 is YYNGEE in the germline V gene. The CDR3 sequence is 13 residues long. Here the CDR3 DNA reads TGTGCCAGCAGCAAGGACAGCAACTATGGCTACACCTTC. Protein sequence: CASSKDSNYGYTF.

By share, this clonotype ranks as medium-sized (0.01 to 0.1%). This sequence joins TRBV7-2 and TRBJ2-3; 8 bases agree with TRBD2. Germline V CDR1 and CDR2: SGHTA, FQGNSA. The CDR3 loop spans 18 amino acids. The J segment lost 0 bases and the V segment lost 2 bases, leaving 10 bases of the junction unmatched. CDR3 nucleotide sequence: TGTGCCAGCAGCTTAACGTCTTCGGGACTAGGAAGCACAGATACGCAGTATTTT. This gives the protein CASSLTSSGLGSTDTQYF.